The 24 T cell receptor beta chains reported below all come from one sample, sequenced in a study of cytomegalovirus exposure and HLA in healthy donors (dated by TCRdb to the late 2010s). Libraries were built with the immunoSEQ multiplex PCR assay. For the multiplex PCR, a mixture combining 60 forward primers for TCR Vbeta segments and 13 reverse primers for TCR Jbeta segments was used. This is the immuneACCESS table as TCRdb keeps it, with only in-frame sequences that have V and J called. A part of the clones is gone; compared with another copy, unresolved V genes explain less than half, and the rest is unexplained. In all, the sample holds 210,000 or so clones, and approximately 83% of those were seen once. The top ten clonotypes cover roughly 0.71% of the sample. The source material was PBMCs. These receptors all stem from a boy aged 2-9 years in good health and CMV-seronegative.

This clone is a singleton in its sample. The CDR3 reads CASSPTGGPNYGYTF. The CDR3 nucleotides are TGCGCCAGCAGCCCGACCGGGGGTCCTAACTATGGCTACACCTTC. The V call is TRBV4-1, the J call TRBJ1-2, with TRBD1 as a possible D gene (5 bases). CDR3 length equals 15 residues. The V end lost 4 bases, the J end lost 0 bases, and 12 bases lay between the germline ends. Germline CDR1 reads MGHRA; CDR2 reads YSYEKL.

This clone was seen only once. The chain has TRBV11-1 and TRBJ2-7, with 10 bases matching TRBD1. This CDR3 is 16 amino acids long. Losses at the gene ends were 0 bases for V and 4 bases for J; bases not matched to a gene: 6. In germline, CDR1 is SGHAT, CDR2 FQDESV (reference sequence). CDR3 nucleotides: TGTGCCAGCAGCTTAGCCCCGACAGGGGGCTCGTACGAGCAGTACTTC. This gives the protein CASSLAPTGGSYEQYF. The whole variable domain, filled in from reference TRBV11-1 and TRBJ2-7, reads EAEVAQSPRYKITEKSQAVAFWCDPISGHATLYWYRQILGQGPELLVQFQDESVVDDSQLPKDRFSAERLKGVDSTLKIQPAELGDSAMYLCASSLAPTGGSYEQYFGPGTRLTVT.

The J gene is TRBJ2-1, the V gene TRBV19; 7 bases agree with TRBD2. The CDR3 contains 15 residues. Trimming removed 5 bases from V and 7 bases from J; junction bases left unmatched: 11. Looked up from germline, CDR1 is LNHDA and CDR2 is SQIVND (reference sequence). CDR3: CASSEIAGVGNEQFF. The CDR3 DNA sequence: TGTGCCAGTAGTGAGATAGCGGGCGTTGGGAATGAGCAGTTCTTC. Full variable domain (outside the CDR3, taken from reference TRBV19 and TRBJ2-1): DGGITQSPKYLFRKEGQNVTLSCEQNLNHDAMYWYRQDPGQGLRLIYYSQIVNDFQKGDIAEGYSVSREKKESFPLTVTSAQKNPTAFYLCASSEIAGVGNEQFFGPGTRLTVL.

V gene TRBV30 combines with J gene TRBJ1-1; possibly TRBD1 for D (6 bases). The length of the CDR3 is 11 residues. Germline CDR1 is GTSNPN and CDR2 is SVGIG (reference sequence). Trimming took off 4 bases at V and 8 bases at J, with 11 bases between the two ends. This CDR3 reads CAWTEGVEAFF. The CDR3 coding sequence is TGTGCCTGGACCGAGGGGGTCGAAGCTTTCTTT.

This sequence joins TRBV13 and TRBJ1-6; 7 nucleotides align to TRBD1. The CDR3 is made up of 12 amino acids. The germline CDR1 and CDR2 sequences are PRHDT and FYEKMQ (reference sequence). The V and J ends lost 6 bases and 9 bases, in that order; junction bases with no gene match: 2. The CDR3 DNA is TGTGCCAGCAGGGCAGGGGGTTCACCCCTCCACTTT. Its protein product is CASRAGGSPLHF.

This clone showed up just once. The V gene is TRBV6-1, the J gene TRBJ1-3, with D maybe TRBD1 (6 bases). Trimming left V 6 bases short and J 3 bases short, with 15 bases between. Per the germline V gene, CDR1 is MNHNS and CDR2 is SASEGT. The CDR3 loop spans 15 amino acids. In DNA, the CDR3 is TGTGCCAGCAGGGCCGGGACAAAAGGTGGAAACACCATATATTTT. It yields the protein CASRAGTKGGNTIYF.

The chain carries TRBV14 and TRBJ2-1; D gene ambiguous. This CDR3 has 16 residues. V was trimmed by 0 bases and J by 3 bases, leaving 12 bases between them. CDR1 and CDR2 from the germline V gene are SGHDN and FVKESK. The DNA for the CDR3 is TGTGCCAGCAGCCAAGAAGTGGTCCATAGCTACAATGAGCAGTTCTTC. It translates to CASSQEVVHSYNEQFF.

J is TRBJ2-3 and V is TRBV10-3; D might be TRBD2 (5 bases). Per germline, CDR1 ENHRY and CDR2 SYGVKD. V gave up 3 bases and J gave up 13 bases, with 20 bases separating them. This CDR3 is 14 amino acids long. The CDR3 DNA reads TGTGCCATCAGTGACGGGCGGAGGTCTCTTTCAGAGTATTTT. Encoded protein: CAISDGRRSLSEYF.

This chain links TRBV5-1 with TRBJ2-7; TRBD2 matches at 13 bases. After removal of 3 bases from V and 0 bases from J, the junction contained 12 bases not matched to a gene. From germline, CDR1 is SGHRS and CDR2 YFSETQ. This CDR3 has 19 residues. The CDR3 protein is CASSWAPGLAGVSSYEQYF. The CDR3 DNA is TGCGCCAGCAGCTGGGCCCCTGGACTAGCGGGGGTGAGCTCCTACGAGCAGTACTTC.

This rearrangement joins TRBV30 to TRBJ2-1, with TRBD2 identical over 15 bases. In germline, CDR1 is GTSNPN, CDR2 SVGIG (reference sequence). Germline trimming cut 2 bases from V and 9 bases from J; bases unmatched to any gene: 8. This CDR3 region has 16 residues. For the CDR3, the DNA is TGTGCCTGGAGTCCGCCAGCGGGACTAGCGGGAGGTGAGCAGTTCTTC. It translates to CAWSPPAGLAGGEQFF.

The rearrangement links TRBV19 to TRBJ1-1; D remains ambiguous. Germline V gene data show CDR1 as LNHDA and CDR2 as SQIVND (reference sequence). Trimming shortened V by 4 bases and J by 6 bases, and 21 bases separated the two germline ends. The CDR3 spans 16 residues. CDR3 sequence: CASSTRDGGHLAEAFF. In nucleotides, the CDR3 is TGTGCCAGTAGTACACGAGACGGTGGGCATCTGGCTGAAGCTTTCTTT. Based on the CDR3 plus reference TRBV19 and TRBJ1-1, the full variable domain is DGGITQSPKYLFRKEGQNVTLSCEQNLNHDAMYWYRQDPGQGLRLIYYSQIVNDFQKGDIAEGYSVSREKKESFPLTVTSAQKNPTAFYLCASSTRDGGHLAEAFFGQGTRLTVV.

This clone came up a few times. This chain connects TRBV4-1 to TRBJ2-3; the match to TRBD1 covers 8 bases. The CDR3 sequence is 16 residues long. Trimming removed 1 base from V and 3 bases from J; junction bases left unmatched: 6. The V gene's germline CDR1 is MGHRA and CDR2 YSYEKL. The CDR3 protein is CASSQAQGVATDTQYF. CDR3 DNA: TGCGCCAGCAGCCAAGCACAGGGGGTGGCAACAGATACGCAGTATTTT.

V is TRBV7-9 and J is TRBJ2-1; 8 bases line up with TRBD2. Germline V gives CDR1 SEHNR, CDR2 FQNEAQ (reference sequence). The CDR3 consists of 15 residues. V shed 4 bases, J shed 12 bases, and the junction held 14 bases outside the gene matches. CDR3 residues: CASSSIPSGRSGQFF. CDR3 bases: TGTGCCAGCAGCTCTATTCCTAGCGGGCGTAGCGGGCAGTTCTTC.

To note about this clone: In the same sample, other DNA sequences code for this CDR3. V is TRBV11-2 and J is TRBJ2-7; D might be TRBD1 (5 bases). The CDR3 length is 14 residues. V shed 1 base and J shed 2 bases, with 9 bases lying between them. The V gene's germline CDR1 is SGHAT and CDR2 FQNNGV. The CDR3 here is CASSLGGGAYEQYF. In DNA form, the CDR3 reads TGTGCCAGCAGCTTAGGGGGCGGAGCCTACGAGCAGTACTTC.

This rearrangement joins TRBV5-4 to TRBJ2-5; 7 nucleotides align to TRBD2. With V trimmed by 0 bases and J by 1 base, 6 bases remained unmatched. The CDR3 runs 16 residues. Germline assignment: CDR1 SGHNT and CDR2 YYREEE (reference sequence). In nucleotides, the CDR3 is TGTGCCAGCAGCTTGGGGCCTAGCGGAAGCCAAGAGACCCAGTACTTC. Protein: CASSLGPSGSQETQYF.

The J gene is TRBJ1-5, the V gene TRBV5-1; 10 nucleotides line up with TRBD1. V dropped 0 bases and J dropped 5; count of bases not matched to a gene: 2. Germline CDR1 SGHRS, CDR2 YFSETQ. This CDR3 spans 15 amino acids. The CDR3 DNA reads TGCGCCAGCAGCTTGGAGGGGACAGGGGATCAGCCCCAGCATTTT. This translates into CASSLEGTGDQPQHF.

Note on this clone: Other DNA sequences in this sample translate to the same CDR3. CDR3 sequence (DNA): TGCGCCAGCAGCCCGACATCTTCCTACGAGCAGTACTTC. Encoded protein: CASSPTSSYEQYF. V usage is TRBV5-1 and J usage is TRBJ2-7; D is ambiguous. There are 13 residues in the CDR3. Germline V CDR1 and CDR2: SGHRS, YFSETQ. V was cut by 4 bases and J by 1 base, with 9 bases left in between.

The CDR3 nucleotides are TGTGCCAGCAGCCCCCCGGGATCAGATACGCAGTATTTT. Its translation is CASSPPGSDTQYF. This chain links TRBV5-6 with TRBJ2-3, with D possibly matching TRBD2 (5 bases). V lost 4 bases, J lost 4 bases, and 10 bases lay in between. This CDR3 is 13 amino acids long. Germline lookup yields CDR1 SGHDT and CDR2 YYEEEE.

The CDR3 reads CASSAQGGQYF. DNA for the CDR3: TGTGCCAGCAGTGCCCAGGGGGGGCAGTACTTC. The chain carries TRBV6-1 and TRBJ2-7; perhaps TRBD1 as D (7 bases). The CDR3 spans 11 residues. The V gene's germline CDR1 is MNHNS and CDR2 SASEGT. The V end lost 4 bases, the J end lost 9 bases, and 10 bases lay between the germline ends.

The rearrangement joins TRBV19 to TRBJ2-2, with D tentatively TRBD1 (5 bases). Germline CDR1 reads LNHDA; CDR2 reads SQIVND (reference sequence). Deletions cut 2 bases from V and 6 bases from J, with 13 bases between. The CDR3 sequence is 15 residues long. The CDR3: CASSIKGMGPGELFF. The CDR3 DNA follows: TGTGCCAGTAGTATAAAGGGGATGGGCCCCGGGGAGCTGTTTTTT.

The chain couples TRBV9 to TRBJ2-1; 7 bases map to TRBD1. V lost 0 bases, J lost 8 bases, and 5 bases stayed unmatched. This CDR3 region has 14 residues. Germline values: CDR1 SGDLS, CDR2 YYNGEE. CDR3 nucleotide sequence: TGTGCCAGCAGCGTAGTAGGGGGCCTCGATGAGCAGTTCTTC. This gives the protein CASSVVGGLDEQFF. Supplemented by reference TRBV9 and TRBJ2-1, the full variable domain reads DSGVTQTPKHLITATGQRVTLRCSPRSGDLSVYWYQQSLDQGLQFLIQYYNGEERAKGNILERFSAQQFPDLHSELNLSSLELGDSALYFCASSVVGGLDEQFFGPGTRLTVL.

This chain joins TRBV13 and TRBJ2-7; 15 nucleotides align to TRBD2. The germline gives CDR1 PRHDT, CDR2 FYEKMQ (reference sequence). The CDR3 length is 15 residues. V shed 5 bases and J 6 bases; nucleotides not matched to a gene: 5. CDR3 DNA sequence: TGTGCCAGCAGCCCGGTGGGACTAGCGGGAGGCGAGCAGTACTTC. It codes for CASSPVGLAGGEQYF.

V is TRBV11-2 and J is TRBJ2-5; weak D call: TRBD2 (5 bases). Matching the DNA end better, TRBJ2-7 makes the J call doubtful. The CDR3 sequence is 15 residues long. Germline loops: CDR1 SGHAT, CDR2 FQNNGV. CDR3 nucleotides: TGTGCCAGCAGCTTAGTGAGCGGAAGCTCCTACGAGCAGTACTTC. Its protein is CASSLVSGSSYEQYF.

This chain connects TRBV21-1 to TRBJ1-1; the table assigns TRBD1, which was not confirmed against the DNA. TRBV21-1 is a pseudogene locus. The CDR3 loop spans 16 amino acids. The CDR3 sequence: CASSRIRGQSNTEAFF. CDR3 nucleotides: TGTGCCAGCTCACGAATCCGGGGACAGTCAAACACTGAAGCTTTCTTT.